This T cell receptor beta chain was observed in a study of blood T cells in healthy people across ages. Overall study results and limits: Reliance upon unsorted PBMCs precluded definitive naive versus antigen-experienced comparison. Higher diversity and more naive CD4+ cells were features of long-lived donors, compared to aged donors.

The V and J ends lost 0 bases and 8 bases, in that order; junction bases with no gene match: 6. Germline V gene sequence: CDR1 MGHRA, CDR2 YSYEKL. CDR3 length: 14 residues. A second PCR of roughly 6 to 12 cycles used a sample-barcoded 5' primer and a J-beta primer mix. Any given sample supplied a minimum of 3 million CDR3-containing paired-end reads. A single record per CDR3 protein comes from TCRdb applying MiXCR to the 5' RACE reads. Altogether 590,000 or so distinct CDR3 sequences are present, under 30% being singletons, with the ten largest covering approximately 15%. Researchers isolated at least 6 million PBMCs per sample. As to this clonotype: Its specificity is unknown.

Source material: blood. The TCR originated in a woman older than 75 in good health. The V call is TRBV4-1, the J call TRBJ1-2, with 7 bases lining up with TRBD1. The CDR3 DNA reads as TGCGCCAGCAGCCAAGATCGACAGGGAACGGGCTACACCTTC. Protein: CASSQDRQGTGYTF.